This TCR beta chain was captured in a study of naive and memory T cell subsets. An equimolar mix of two oligonucleotides served as the beta constant-region primer for TRBC1 and TRBC2. A single record per CDR3 protein comes from TCRdb applying MiXCR to the UMI-ligation and nested PCR reads. The data hold 130,000 to 150,000 distinct CDR3 sequences, with 15% to 20% observed a single time. Four subsets defined by CD45RA and CD27 were sorted after CD3, CD4, CD8 and live/dead staining. Trimming left V 2 bases short and J 4 bases short, with 7 bases between. Germline-derived CDR1 and CDR2 are MNHEY and SVGAGI. CDR3 size: 13 residues.

The sample comprised naive CD4+ T cells from blood. The J gene is TRBJ2-3, the V gene TRBV6-5, with unresolved D. This receptor was obtained from a human donor in good health. The CDR3 DNA reads TGTGCCAGCAGTTACCTTCGGGCAGATACGCAGTATTTT. Translating it yields CASSYLRADTQYF.